This is a list of T cell receptor beta chains from one sample in a study of regulatory T cells in long-lasting Graves disease. TCRdb itself ran the multiplex PCR reads through MiXCR, one entry per CDR3 protein. The table shows around 400,000 distinct CDR3 sequences, with roughly 23% occurring only once. The input for sequencing was peripheral blood mononuclear cells (PBMCs), taken when the disease was refractory, from a patient treated with antithyroid drugs. All receptors derive from a female donor with Graves disease. The CDR3 runs from the conserved cysteine through the conserved F or W. A D gene is named only where the DNA matches it firmly. Clone size, where shown, is once, few, many, or a class for clones that have expanded.

d_call j_call v_call clone_size cdr3_aa cdr3_nt
NA TRBJ1-2 TRBV6-1 many CASGHEARGGYTF TGTGCCAGCGGCCATGAGGCCCGAGGTGGCTACACCTTC
TRBD2 TRBJ2-1 TRBV7-9 NA CASSSLAGDRNEQFF TGTGCCAGCAGCTCACTAGCGGGAGACAGAAATGAGCAGTTCTTC
NA TRBJ2-5 TRBV19 many CASSIGVWQARETQYF TGTGCCAGTAGTATAGGAGTTTGGCAGGCGCGGGAGACCCAGTACTTC
NA TRBJ2-3 TRBV7-9 NA CASSPRVGGDTQYF TGTGCCAGCAGCCCCAGGGTCGGGGGAGATACGCAGTATTTT
NA TRBJ2-5 TRBV18 NA CASSPGTRAEETQYF TGTGCCAGCTCACCGGGGACCAGGGCAGAAGAGACCCAGTACTTC
TRBD2 TRBJ2-5 TRBV28 many CASSFPGTWSTSGLQETQYF TGTGCCAGCAGTTTCCCCGGGACATGGAGTACTAGCGGGCTACAAGAGACCCAGTACTTC
NA TRBJ1-2 TRBV28 many CASSSPSTGPASGYTF TGTGCCAGCAGTTCGCCATCCACCGGGCCCGCCAGTGGCTACACCTTC
TRBD2 TRBJ2-2 TRBV2 few CASTPGRLAANTGELFF TGTGCCAGCACCCCGGGGAGACTAGCGGCGAACACCGGGGAGCTGTTTTTT
NA TRBJ2-7 TRBV2 many CASGLQGSRAYEQYF TGTGCCAGCGGCTTACAGGGCAGTCGAGCCTACGAGCAGTACTTC
TRBD1 TRBJ2-7 TRBV25-1 many CATGDRLSYEQYF TGTGCCACTGGGGACAGGCTTTCCTACGAGCAGTACTTC
TRBD1 TRBJ2-7 TRBV6-1 many CASSKRGTGIPPYYYEQYF TGTGCCAGCAGTAAAAGGGGGACAGGGATTCCCCCTTATTATTACGAGCAGTACTTC
TRBD2 TRBJ2-2 TRBV28 few CASSLLRTSGRGGELFF TGTGCCAGCAGTTTATTAAGAACTAGCGGGAGAGGCGGGGAGCTGTTTTTT
NA TRBJ1-5 TRBV19 few CASMGGQGRFRQPQHF TGTGCCAGTATGGGGGGGCAGGGCCGGTTCCGTCAGCCCCAGCATTTT
TRBD2 TRBJ2-2 TRBV10-3 NA CAISGKTSGSPGELFF TGTGCCATCAGTGGGAAGACTAGCGGGAGCCCCGGGGAGCTGTTTTTT
NA TRBJ2-7 TRBV3-1 many CASSRLASSYEQYF TGTGCCAGCAGCAGGCTGGCTAGCTCCTACGAGCAGTACTTC
TRBD1 TRBJ1-1 TRBV18 NA CASSPGDRGLGTEAFF TGTGCCAGCTCACCAGGGGACAGGGGGCTCGGCACTGAAGCTTTCTTT
TRBD2 TRBJ2-7 TRBV20-1 NA CSTITSGRGVYEQYF TGCAGTACTATTACTAGCGGGAGAGGTGTTTACGAGCAGTACTTC
NA TRBJ2-7 TRBV11-1 many CAVSPGPAYEQYF TGTGCCGTTTCCCCGGGACCTGCCTACGAGCAGTACTTC
NA TRBJ2-7 TRBV4-1 NA CASSQDRNGYEQYF TGCGCCAGCAGCCAAGATAGGAACGGATACGAGCAGTACTTC
TRBD1 TRBJ1-4 TRBV29-1 few CSTRTGFNEKLFF TGCAGCACAAGGACAGGATTTAATGAAAAACTGTTTTTT
TRBD1 TRBJ1-1 TRBV5-4 NA CASSSGQGAGYTEAFF TGTGCCAGCAGCTCGGGACAGGGGGCGGGGTACACTGAAGCTTTCTTT
NA TRBJ1-1 TRBV10-3 NA CAISPSPAGEAFF TGTGCCATCAGCCCCAGTCCCGCTGGTGAAGCTTTCTTT
NA TRBJ2-1 TRBV7-9 NA CASSLVQDEQFF TGTGCCAGCAGCTTAGTCCAGGATGAGCAGTTCTTC
NA TRBJ1-5 TRBV3-1 many CASSQDLGQPQHF TGTGCCAGCAGCCAAGATCTTGGTCAGCCCCAGCATTTT
NA TRBJ2-7 TRBV7-3 many CASSLEPASEQYF TGTGCCAGCAGCTTAGAGCCGGCTAGCGAGCAGTACTTC
NA TRBJ2-7 TRBV28 few CARRDKPYEQYF TGTGCCAGACGGGACAAACCCTACGAGCAGTACTTC
NA TRBJ2-5 TRBV6-1 few CASSEREGSLETQYF TGTGCCAGCAGTGAACGGGAAGGTTCCTTGGAGACCCAGTACTTC
NA TRBJ1-5 TRBV12-3/TRBV12-4 many CASSLGPANNQPQHF TGTGCCAGCAGTTTGGGGCCGGCAAACAATCAGCCCCAGCATTTT
TRBD1 TRBJ1-1 TRBV12-3/TRBV12-4 many CASIRGGIDRARGAFF TGTGCCAGCATCCGGGGGGGTATCGACAGGGCACGGGGAGCTTTCTTT
NA TRBJ1-4 TRBV27 few CASSDSVDGMLFF TGCGCCAGCAGTGATAGTGTGGACGGCATGCTGTTTTTT
TRBD1 TRBJ2-7 TRBV28 many CASSRTGGEYRTYEQYF TGTGCCAGCAGTCGGACAGGGGGCGAATATCGAACCTACGAGCAGTACTTC
TRBD1 TRBJ2-5 TRBV9 NA CASSARTGTQETQYF TGTGCCAGCAGCGCCAGGACAGGGACCCAAGAGACCCAGTACTTC
NA TRBJ2-7 TRBV2 many CASTYSYEQYF TGTGCCAGCACATACTCCTACGAGCAGTACTTC
TRBD2 TRBJ2-2 TRBV5-1 many CASSRTSGTGELFF TGTGCCAGCAGCAGGACTAGCGGAACCGGGGAGCTGTTTTTT
NA TRBJ2-7 TRBV2 many CASSEARSSGLWYEQYF TGTGCCAGCAGTGAAGCGAGGTCATCAGGCCTCTGGTACGAGCAGTACTTC
TRBD1 TRBJ2-1 TRBV7-8 NA CASSFRQGRYNEQFF TGTGCCAGCAGCTTCCGACAGGGTCGGTACAATGAGCAGTTCTTC
TRBD2 TRBJ2-1 TRBV20-1 NA CSARAGTSGFYEQFF TGCAGTGCTAGAGCCGGGACTAGCGGTTTCTATGAGCAGTTCTTC
NA TRBJ1-4 TRBV28 many CASSDTDIPNEKLFF TGTGCCAGCAGTGATACGGACATACCAAATGAAAAACTGTTTTTT
NA TRBJ2-7 TRBV5-6 few CASSGGFGRFYEQYF TGTGCCAGCAGCGGGGGGTTTGGGCGGTTCTACGAGCAGTACTTC
TRBD1 TRBJ1-1 TRBV12-3/TRBV12-4 many CASSLIMGQSSAMNTEAFF TGTGCCAGCAGTTTAATAATGGGACAGTCCAGTGCTATGAACACTGAAGCTTTCTTT
NA TRBJ2-7 TRBV27 NA CASSPGSTHEQYF TGTGCCAGCAGTCCCGGGAGTACCCACGAGCAGTACTTC
TRBD1 TRBJ1-1 TRBV20-1 many CSAKGQGNTEAFF TGCAGTGCTAAGGGACAGGGGAACACTGAAGCTTTCTTT
TRBD1 TRBJ1-1 TRBV20-1 few CSARQGSSNTEAFF TGCAGTGCTCGACAGGGGTCGTCAAACACTGAAGCTTTCTTT
TRBD1 TRBJ1-5 TRBV3-1 many CASSQTGGNNQPQHF TGTGCCAGCAGCCAAACAGGGGGCAACAATCAGCCCCAGCATTTT
TRBD2 TRBJ2-5 TRBV20-1 few CSARPRGAGGQETQYF TGCAGTGCTAGACCCCGTGGTGCGGGGGGACAAGAGACCCAGTACTTC
TRBD1 TRBJ1-5 TRBV28 many CASSPRHDRAPSQPQHF TGTGCCAGCAGTCCTCGTCATGACAGGGCACCCTCCCAGCCCCAGCATTTT
NA TRBJ2-2 TRBV4-1 NA CASSQEMVDILNTGELFF TGCGCCAGCAGCCAAGAGATGGTTGACATCCTGAACACCGGGGAGCTGTTTTTT
TRBD2 TRBJ2-7 TRBV6-1 few CASRASGADYEQHF TGTGCCAGCAGGGCTAGCGGGGCGGACTACGAGCAGCACTTC
NA TRBJ2-7 TRBV19 few CASRLVWGDEQYF TGTGCCAGTAGACTGGTATGGGGGGACGAGCAGTACTTC
NA TRBJ2-4 TRBV7-9 NA CASSLSRGDIQYF TGTGCCAGCAGTTTATCGAGGGGGGACATTCAGTACTTC
TRBD2 TRBJ2-3 TRBV12-3/TRBV12-4 few CASSSGLAADTDTQYF TGTGCCAGCAGCTCTGGACTAGCGGCTGACACAGATACGCAGTATTTT
TRBD1 TRBJ2-7 TRBV20-1 many CSAKGQGYEQYF TGCAGTGCTAAGGGACAGGGCTACGAGCAGTACTTC